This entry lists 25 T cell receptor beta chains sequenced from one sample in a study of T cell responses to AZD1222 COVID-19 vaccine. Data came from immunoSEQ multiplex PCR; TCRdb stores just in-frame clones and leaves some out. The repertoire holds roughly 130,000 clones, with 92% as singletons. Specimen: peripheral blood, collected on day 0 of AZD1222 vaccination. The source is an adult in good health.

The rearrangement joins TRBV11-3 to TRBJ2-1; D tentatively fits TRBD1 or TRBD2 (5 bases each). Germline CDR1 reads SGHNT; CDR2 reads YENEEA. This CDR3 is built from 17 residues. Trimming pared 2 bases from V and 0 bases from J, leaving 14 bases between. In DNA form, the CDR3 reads TGTGCCAGCAGCTTATTCGGGGCTAGCCACTCCTACAATGAGCAGTTCTTC. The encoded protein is CASSLFGASHSYNEQFF.

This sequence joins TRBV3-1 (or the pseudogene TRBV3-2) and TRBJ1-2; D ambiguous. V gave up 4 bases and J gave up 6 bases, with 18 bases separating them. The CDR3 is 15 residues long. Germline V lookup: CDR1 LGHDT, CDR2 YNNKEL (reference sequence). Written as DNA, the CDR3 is TGTGCCAGCAGCCGATGGGATACGCGTGTCAATGGCTACACCTTC. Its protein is CASSRWDTRVNGYTF.

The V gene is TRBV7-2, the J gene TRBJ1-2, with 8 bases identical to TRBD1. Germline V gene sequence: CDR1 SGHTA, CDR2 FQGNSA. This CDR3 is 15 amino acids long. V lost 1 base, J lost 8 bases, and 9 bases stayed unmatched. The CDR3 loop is CASSLDPVDRDGYTF. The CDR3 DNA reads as TGTGCCAGCAGCTTAGATCCGGTGGACAGGGACGGCTACACCTTC.

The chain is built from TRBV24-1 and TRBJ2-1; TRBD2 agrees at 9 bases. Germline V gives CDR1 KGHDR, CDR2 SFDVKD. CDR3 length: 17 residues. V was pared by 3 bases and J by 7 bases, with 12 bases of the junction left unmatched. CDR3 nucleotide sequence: TGTGCCACCAGTGATCGTGGTAGCGGGGGATCAGGGAATGAGCAGTTCTTC. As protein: CATSDRGSGGSGNEQFF.

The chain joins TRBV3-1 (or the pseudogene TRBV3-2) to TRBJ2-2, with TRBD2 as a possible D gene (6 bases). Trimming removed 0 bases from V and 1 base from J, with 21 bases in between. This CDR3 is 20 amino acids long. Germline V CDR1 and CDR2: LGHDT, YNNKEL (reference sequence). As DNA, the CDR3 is TGTGCCAGCAGCCAAGAAAGCCGGGGACTCCCTCTCTTGAACACCGGGGAGCTGTTTTTT. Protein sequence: CASSQESRGLPLLNTGELFF.

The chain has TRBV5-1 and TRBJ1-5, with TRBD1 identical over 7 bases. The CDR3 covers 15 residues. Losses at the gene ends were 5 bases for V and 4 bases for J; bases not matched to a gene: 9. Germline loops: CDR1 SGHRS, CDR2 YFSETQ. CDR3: CASRGRPGGNQPQHF. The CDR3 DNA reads TGCGCCAGCAGAGGCCGCCCAGGGGGTAATCAGCCCCAGCATTTT.

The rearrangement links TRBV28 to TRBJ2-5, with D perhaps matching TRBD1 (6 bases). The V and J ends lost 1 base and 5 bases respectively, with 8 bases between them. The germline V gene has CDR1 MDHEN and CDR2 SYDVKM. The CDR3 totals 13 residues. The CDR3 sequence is CASSLSGVETQYF. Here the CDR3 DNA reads TGTGCCAGCAGTTTATCAGGGGTCGAGACCCAGTACTTC.

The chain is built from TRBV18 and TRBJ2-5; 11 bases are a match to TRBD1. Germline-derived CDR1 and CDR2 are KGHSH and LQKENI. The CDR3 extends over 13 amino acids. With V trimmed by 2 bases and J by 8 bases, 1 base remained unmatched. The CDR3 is CASSPGTGGTQYF. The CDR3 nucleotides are TGTGCCAGCTCACCAGGGACAGGGGGAACCCAGTACTTC.

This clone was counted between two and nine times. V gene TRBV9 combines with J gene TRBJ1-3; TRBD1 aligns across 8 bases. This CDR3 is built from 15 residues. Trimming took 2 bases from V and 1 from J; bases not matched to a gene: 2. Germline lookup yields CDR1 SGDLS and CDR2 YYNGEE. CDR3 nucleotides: TGTGCCAGCAGCGTGACAGGGGATTCTGGAAACACCATATATTTT. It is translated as CASSVTGDSGNTIYF. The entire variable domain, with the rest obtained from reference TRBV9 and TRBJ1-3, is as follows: DSGVTQTPKHLITATGQRVTLRCSPRSGDLSVYWYQQSLDQGLQFLIQYYNGEERAKGNILERFSAQQFPDLHSELNLSSLELGDSALYFCASSVTGDSGNTIYFGEGSWLTVV.

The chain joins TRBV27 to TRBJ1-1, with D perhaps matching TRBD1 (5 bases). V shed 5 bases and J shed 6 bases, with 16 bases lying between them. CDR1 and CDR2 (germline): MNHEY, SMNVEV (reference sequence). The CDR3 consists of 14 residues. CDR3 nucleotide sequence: TGTGCCAGCAGTCCCGGAGGCAGGGCTTCTGAAGCTTTCTTT. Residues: CASSPGGRASEAFF.

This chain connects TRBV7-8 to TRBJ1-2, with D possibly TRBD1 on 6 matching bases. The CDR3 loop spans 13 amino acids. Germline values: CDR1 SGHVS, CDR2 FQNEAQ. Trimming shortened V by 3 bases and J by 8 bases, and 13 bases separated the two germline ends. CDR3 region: CASSFGQFQGYTF. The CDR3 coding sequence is TGTGCCAGCAGCTTCGGACAGTTTCAAGGCTACACCTTC. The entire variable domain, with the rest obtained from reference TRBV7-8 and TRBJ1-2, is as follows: GAGVSQSPRYKVAKRGQDVALRCDPISGHVSLFWYQQALGQGPEFLTYFQNEAQLDKSGLPSDRFFAERPEGSVSTLKIQRTQQEDSAVYLCASSFGQFQGYTFGSGTRLTVV.

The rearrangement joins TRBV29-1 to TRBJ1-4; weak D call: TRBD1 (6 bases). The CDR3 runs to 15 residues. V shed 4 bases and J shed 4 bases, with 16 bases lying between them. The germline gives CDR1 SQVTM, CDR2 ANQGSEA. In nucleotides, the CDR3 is TGCAGCGTTGGACCCCCGGGGGGCGGTAATGAAAAACTGTTTTTT. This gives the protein CSVGPPGGGNEKLFF.

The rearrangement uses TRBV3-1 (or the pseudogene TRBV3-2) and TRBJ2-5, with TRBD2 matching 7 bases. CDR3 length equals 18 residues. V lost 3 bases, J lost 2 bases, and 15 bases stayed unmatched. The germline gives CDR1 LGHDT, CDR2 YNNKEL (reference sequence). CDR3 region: CASSHGILIGRGQETQYF. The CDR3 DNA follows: TGTGCCAGCAGCCATGGGATTTTAATAGGGCGGGGGCAAGAGACCCAGTACTTC.

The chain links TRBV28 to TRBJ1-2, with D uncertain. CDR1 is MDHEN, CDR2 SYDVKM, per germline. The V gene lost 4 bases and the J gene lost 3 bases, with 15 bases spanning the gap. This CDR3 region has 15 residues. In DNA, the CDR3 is TGTGCCAGCAGTTACCCCCGCCAGGCCCACTATGGCTACACCTTC. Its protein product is CASSYPRQAHYGYTF.

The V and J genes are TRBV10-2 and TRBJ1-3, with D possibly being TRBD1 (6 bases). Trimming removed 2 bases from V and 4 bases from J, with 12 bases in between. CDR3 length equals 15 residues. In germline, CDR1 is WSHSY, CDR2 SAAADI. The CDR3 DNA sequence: TGCGCCAGCAGTGAGGGGGGCTCTTTAGGAAACACCATATATTTT. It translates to CASSEGGSLGNTIYF.

CDR3 residues: CASSVEVAADTQYF. The CDR3 DNA is TGTGCCAGCAGCGTAGAAGTAGCGGCAGATACGCAGTATTTT. This chain links TRBV9 with TRBJ2-3, with a tentative D call TRBD2 (6 bases). CDR3 length equals 14 residues. Looked up from germline, CDR1 is SGDLS and CDR2 is YYNGEE. V lost 0 bases and J 4 bases, leaving 9 bases between the germline ends.

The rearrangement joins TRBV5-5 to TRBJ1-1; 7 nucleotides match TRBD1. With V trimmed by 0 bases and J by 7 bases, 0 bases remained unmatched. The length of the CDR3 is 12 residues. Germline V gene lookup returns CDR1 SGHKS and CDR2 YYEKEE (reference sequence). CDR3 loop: CASSLDRGEAFF. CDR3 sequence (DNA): TGTGCCAGCAGCTTGGACAGGGGTGAAGCTTTCTTT.

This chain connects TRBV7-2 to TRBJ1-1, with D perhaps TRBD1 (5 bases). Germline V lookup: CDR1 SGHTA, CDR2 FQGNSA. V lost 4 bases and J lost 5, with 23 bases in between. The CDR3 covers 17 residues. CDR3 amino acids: CASSSRGGAGDMTEAFF. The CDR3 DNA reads TGTGCCAGCAGCTCCCGAGGCGGCGCGGGGGATATGACTGAAGCTTTCTTT.

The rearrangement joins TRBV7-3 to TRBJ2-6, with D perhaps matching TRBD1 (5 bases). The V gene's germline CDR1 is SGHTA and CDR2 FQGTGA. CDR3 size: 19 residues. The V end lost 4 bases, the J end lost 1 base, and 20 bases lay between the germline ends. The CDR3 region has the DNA TGTGCCAGCAGCTCACCCTCGGGCAGGGTAACATCTGGGGCCAACGTCCTGACTTTC. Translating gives CASSSPSGRVTSGANVLTF.

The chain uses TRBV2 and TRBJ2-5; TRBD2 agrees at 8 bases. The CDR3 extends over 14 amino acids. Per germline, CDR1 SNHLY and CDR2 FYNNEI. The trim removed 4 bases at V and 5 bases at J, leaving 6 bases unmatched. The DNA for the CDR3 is TGTGCCAGCAGTGGGCCGGGGGGGGTGGAGACCCAGTACTTC. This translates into CASSGPGGVETQYF.

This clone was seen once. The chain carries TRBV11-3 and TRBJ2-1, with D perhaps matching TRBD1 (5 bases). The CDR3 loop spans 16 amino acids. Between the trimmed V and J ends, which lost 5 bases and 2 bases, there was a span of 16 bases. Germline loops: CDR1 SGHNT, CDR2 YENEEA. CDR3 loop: CASSGKGSLAYNEQFF. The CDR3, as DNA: TGTGCCAGCAGCGGCAAGGGGTCCTTGGCCTACAATGAGCAGTTCTTC.

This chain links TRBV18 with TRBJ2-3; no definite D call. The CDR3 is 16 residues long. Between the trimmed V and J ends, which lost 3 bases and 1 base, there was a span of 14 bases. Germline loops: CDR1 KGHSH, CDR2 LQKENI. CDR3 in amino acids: CASSPSATGRTDTQYF. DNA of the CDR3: TGTGCCAGCTCACCTTCAGCGACGGGCCGCACAGATACGCAGTATTTT.

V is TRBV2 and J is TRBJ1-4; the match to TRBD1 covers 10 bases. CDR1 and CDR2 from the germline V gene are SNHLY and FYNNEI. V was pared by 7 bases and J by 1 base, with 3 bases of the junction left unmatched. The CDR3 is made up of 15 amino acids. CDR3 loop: CASTRTGGTNEKLFF. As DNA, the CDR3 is TGTGCCAGCACAAGGACAGGGGGAACTAATGAAAAACTGTTTTTT.

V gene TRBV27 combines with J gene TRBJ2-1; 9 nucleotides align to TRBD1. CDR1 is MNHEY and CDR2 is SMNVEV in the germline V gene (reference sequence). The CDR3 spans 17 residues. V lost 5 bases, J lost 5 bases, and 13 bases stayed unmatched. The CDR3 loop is CASSPLLYRGPNNEQFF. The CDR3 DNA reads TGTGCCAGCAGTCCACTTCTGTACAGGGGGCCTAACAATGAGCAGTTCTTC.

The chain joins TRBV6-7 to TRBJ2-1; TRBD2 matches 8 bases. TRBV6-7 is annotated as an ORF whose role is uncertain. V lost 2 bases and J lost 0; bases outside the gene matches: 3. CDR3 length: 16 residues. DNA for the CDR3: TGTGCCAGCAGTTACCCACGGGGGGGCTCCTACAATGAGCAGTTCTTC. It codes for CASSYPRGGSYNEQFF.